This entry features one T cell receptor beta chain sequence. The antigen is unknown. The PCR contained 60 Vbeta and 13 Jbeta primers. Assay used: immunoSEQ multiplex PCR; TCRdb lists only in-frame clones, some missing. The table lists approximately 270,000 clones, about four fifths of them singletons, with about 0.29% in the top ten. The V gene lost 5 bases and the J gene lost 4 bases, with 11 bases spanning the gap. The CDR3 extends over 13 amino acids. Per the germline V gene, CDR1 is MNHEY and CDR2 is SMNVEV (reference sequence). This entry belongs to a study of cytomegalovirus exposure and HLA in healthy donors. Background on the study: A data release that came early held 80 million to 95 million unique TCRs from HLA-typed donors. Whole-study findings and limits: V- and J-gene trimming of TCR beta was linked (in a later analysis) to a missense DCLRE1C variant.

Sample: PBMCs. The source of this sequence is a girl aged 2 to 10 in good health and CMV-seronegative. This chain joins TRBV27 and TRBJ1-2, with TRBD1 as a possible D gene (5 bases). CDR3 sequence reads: CASSPTTAYGYTF. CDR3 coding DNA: TGTGCCAGCAGTCCGACGACAGCCTATGGCTACACCTTC.